These T cell receptor beta chains were read from a single sample in a study of blood T cell repertoires in COVID-19. Generated by immunoSEQ multiplex PCR, the TCRdb table keeps only in-frame clones and is missing some. The top ten hold around 2.9% of the sample, which has 87,000 or so clones, about 85% seen once. The specimen sequenced was peripheral blood. These receptors all come from a woman older than 75 with COVID-19, enrolled during active disease. Each CDR3 is given with its conserved first and last residue. The D gene is left open where the match is weak. Expanded clones get a size class; other rows say once, few or many, or leave the size out.

D gene: TRBD1
J gene: TRBJ1-5
V gene: TRBV7-8
clone size: .
CDR3 DNA: TGTGCCAGCAGCTTTACCGGGACAGGGTTTCAGCCCCAGCATTTT
CDR3 protein: CASSFTGTGFQPQHF

D gene: TRBD2
J gene: TRBJ2-2
V gene: TRBV10-3
clone size: .
CDR3 DNA: TGTGCCATCAGCCCGACTAGCGTCACCGGGGAGCTGTTTTTT
CDR3 protein: CAISPTSVTGELFF

D gene: TRBD1
J gene: TRBJ2-7
V gene: TRBV2
clone size: .
CDR3 DNA: TGTGCCAGCACCTATATTACACAGGGGTGGGAGCAGTACTTC
CDR3 protein: CASTYITQGWEQYF

D gene: TRBD2
J gene: TRBJ2-3
V gene: TRBV29-1
clone size: .
CDR3 DNA: TGCAGCGTTGAAGATGGACTAGCGGGAGGCACAGATACGCAGTATTTT
CDR3 protein: CSVEDGLAGGTDTQYF

D gene: .
J gene: TRBJ1-2
V gene: TRBV19
clone size: .
CDR3 DNA: TGTGCCAGTAGTCCAACAGGGAACTATGGCTACACCTTC
CDR3 protein: CASSPTGNYGYTF

D gene: .
J gene: TRBJ2-7
V gene: TRBV30
clone size: few
CDR3 DNA: TGTGCCTGGAGTGACCCGGGGGAGCAGTACTTC
CDR3 protein: CAWSDPGEQYF

D gene: TRBD1
J gene: TRBJ2-7
V gene: TRBV7-9
clone size: few
CDR3 DNA: TGTGCCAGCACCCGAACAGGGGGCGAGGGGTTCGAGCAGTACTTC
CDR3 protein: CASTRTGGEGFEQYF

D gene: .
J gene: TRBJ1-4
V gene: TRBV2
clone size: .
CDR3 DNA: TGTGCCAGCAGTGGGGCGGGGAATGAAAAACTGTTTTTT
CDR3 protein: CASSGAGNEKLFF

D gene: TRBD2
J gene: TRBJ2-4
V gene: TRBV4-1
clone size: few
CDR3 DNA: TGCGCCAGCAGCCAAACGTTATTAGCGGGAGGAAACATTCAGTACTTC
CDR3 protein: CASSQTLLAGGNIQYF

D gene: TRBD2
J gene: TRBJ2-3
V gene: TRBV24-1
clone size: .
CDR3 DNA: TGTGCCACCAGCAGTACCGGGACTAGCGGGGGGGGACGGTCAGATACGCAGTATTTT
CDR3 protein: CATSSTGTSGGGRSDTQYF

D gene: .
J gene: TRBJ1-4
V gene: TRBV3-1/TRBV3-2
clone size: once
CDR3 DNA: TGTGCCAGCAGCCACGGGAGGGATTGGAACGAAAAACTGTTTTTT
CDR3 protein: CASSHGRDWNEKLFF

D gene: TRBD1
J gene: TRBJ2-7
V gene: TRBV9
clone size: .
CDR3 DNA: TGTGCCAGCAGCCCCCGACAGGGTACTTTACACGAGCAGTACTTC
CDR3 protein: CASSPRQGTLHEQYF

D gene: .
J gene: TRBJ1-4
V gene: TRBV3-1/TRBV3-2
clone size: .
CDR3 DNA: TGTGCCAGCAGCCAAGATCCCAGGGTGGAGGGAAAACTGTTTTTT
CDR3 protein: CASSQDPRVEGKLFF

D gene: TRBD1
J gene: TRBJ1-2
V gene: TRBV19
clone size: .
CDR3 DNA: TGTGCCAGTAGTATACCCGACAGGGGGCACGGCTACACCTTC
CDR3 protein: CASSIPDRGHGYTF

D gene: TRBD2
J gene: TRBJ2-1
V gene: TRBV5-1
clone size: .
CDR3 DNA: TGCGCCAGCAGAGATGGACTAGCGGGGGCCAGCTCCTACAATGAGCAGTTCTTC
CDR3 protein: CASRDGLAGASSYNEQFF

D gene: TRBD2
J gene: TRBJ2-7
V gene: TRBV6-2/TRBV6-3
clone size: .
CDR3 DNA: TGTGCCAGCAGTCCGCGGGTAGCGGGCATTTCCTACGAGCAGTACTTC
CDR3 protein: CASSPRVAGISYEQYF

D gene: .
J gene: TRBJ1-5
V gene: TRBV2
clone size: .
CDR3 DNA: TGTGCCAGCAGTGATTTCTTCCAGCCCCAGCATTTT
CDR3 protein: CASSDFFQPQHF

D gene: .
J gene: TRBJ2-7
V gene: TRBV20-1
clone size: .
CDR3 DNA: TGCAGTGCTCGGAGCTTGGGCGAGCAGTACTTC
CDR3 protein: CSARSLGEQYF

D gene: .
J gene: TRBJ1-3
V gene: TRBV18
clone size: few
CDR3 DNA: TGTGCCAGCTCACCAGTTGTGAGCTCTGGAAACACCATATATTTT
CDR3 protein: CASSPVVSSGNTIYF

D gene: .
J gene: TRBJ2-3
V gene: TRBV27
clone size: once
CDR3 DNA: TGTGCCAGCAGCTTAACATTCCCGACTTGGGAGGCGAGAGATACGCAGTATTTT
CDR3 protein: CASSLTFPTWEARDTQYF

D gene: .
J gene: TRBJ1-2
V gene: TRBV27
clone size: .
CDR3 DNA: TGTGCCAGCAGTTTTTTAGGGGTCGGCTATGGCTACACCTTC
CDR3 protein: CASSFLGVGYGYTF

D gene: .
J gene: TRBJ2-5
V gene: TRBV5-5
clone size: .
CDR3 DNA: TGTGCCAGCAGCTCCCCCACAGGAAAAGAGACCCAGTACTTC
CDR3 protein: CASSSPTGKETQYF

D gene: .
J gene: TRBJ1-2
V gene: TRBV7-9
clone size: .
CDR3 DNA: TGTGCCAGCAGCCTGGGTGGGAGAAATGGCTACACCTTC
CDR3 protein: CASSLGGRNGYTF

D gene: .
J gene: TRBJ1-3
V gene: TRBV5-4
clone size: .
CDR3 DNA: TGTGCCAGCAGCTTCGGTATTCCGTCTGGAAACACCATATATTTT
CDR3 protein: CASSFGIPSGNTIYF

D gene: .
J gene: TRBJ2-7
V gene: TRBV3-1/TRBV3-2
clone size: .
CDR3 DNA: TGTGCCAGCAGCCAAATCGCTAGCAGCTACGAGCAGTACTTC
CDR3 protein: CASSQIASSYEQYF

D gene: TRBD1
J gene: TRBJ2-1
V gene: TRBV18
clone size: .
CDR3 DNA: TGTGCCAGCTCACCACAATCAGACAGGGATGACGAGCAGTTCTTC
CDR3 protein: CASSPQSDRDDEQFF

D gene: .
J gene: TRBJ2-1
V gene: TRBV9
clone size: once
CDR3 DNA: TGTGCCAGCAGCGTAAGCGCCCTAGATTCCTACAATGAGCAGTTCTTC
CDR3 protein: CASSVSALDSYNEQFF

D gene: TRBD1
J gene: TRBJ1-4
V gene: TRBV5-4
clone size: .
CDR3 DNA: TGTGCCAGCAGCTTGCAGGGGGCAAATGAAAAACTGTTTTTT
CDR3 protein: CASSLQGANEKLFF

D gene: .
J gene: TRBJ2-2
V gene: TRBV21-1
clone size: .
CDR3 DNA: TGTGCCAGCAGCAAAAAAGAGGCTCCCGGAGAGGAACCGAACACCGGGGAGCTGTTTTTT
CDR3 protein: CASSKKEAPGEEPNTGELFF

D gene: .
J gene: TRBJ1-3
V gene: TRBV9
clone size: .
CDR3 DNA: TGTGCCAGCAGCTACTCGGGGGGCGACTCTGGAAACACCATATATTTT
CDR3 protein: CASSYSGGDSGNTIYF

D gene: TRBD2
J gene: TRBJ2-1
V gene: TRBV9
clone size: .
CDR3 DNA: TGTGCCAGCAGCCCTAAGACTAGCGAGGATGAGCAGTTCTTC
CDR3 protein: CASSPKTSEDEQFF

D gene: TRBD1
J gene: TRBJ1-1
V gene: TRBV5-1
clone size: .
CDR3 DNA: TGCGCCAGCAGCCGCACCCAGGGGGTAGACAGGGCCACTGAAGCTTTCTTT
CDR3 protein: CASSRTQGVDRATEAFF

D gene: .
J gene: TRBJ2-3
V gene: TRBV18
clone size: .
CDR3 DNA: TGTGCCAGCTCACCAATTAGCGGCAAGGGGCCCACAGATACGCAGTATTTT
CDR3 protein: CASSPISGKGPTDTQYF

D gene: TRBD1
J gene: TRBJ1-4
V gene: TRBV12-3/TRBV12-4
clone size: .
CDR3 DNA: TGTGCCAGCAGGGGACAGGGCGAGGAAAAACTGTTTTTT
CDR3 protein: CASRGQGEEKLFF

D gene: TRBD2
J gene: TRBJ2-1
V gene: TRBV6-5
clone size: .
CDR3 DNA: TGTGCCAGCAGTTACTTGACTAGCGGGTTGACTAATGAGCAGTTCTTC
CDR3 protein: CASSYLTSGLTNEQFF

D gene: .
J gene: TRBJ2-5
V gene: TRBV5-1
clone size: .
CDR3 DNA: TGCGCCAGCAGCTCCTCAGGAATTCAAGAGACCCAGTACTTC
CDR3 protein: CASSSSGIQETQYF

D gene: TRBD2
J gene: TRBJ2-3
V gene: TRBV10-3
clone size: .
CDR3 DNA: TGTGCCATCCAACCGGGGGGTCGGGGCGCAGATACGCAGTATTTT
CDR3 protein: CAIQPGGRGADTQYF

D gene: .
J gene: TRBJ2-1
V gene: TRBV18
clone size: .
CDR3 DNA: TGTGCCAGCTCACAGCCCGGGAGTGAGCAGTTCTTC
CDR3 protein: CASSQPGSEQFF

D gene: .
J gene: TRBJ1-5
V gene: TRBV5-4
clone size: .
CDR3 DNA: TGTGCCAGCAGCTTGGCTGGGGGCGCGGGGCCCCAGCATTTT
CDR3 protein: CASSLAGGAGPQHF

D gene: .
J gene: TRBJ2-3
V gene: TRBV19
clone size: .
CDR3 DNA: TGTGCCACCAACAGGGCCCGCACAGATACGCAGTATTTT
CDR3 protein: CATNRARTDTQYF

D gene: .
J gene: TRBJ2-7
V gene: TRBV20-1
clone size: .
CDR3 DNA: TGCAGTGCTAGTGGAGACAGTCTTTCCTACGAGCAGTACTTC
CDR3 protein: CSASGDSLSYEQYF

D gene: TRBD2
J gene: TRBJ2-1
V gene: TRBV5-4
clone size: .
CDR3 DNA: TGTGCCAGCAGCCACAGCGGGAGCTCCTACAATGAGCAGTTCTTC
CDR3 protein: CASSHSGSSYNEQFF

D gene: .
J gene: TRBJ2-3
V gene: TRBV7-3
clone size: .
CDR3 DNA: TGTGCCAGCAGCTTTGGGCTAGCCGACACAGATACGCAGTATTTT
CDR3 protein: CASSFGLADTDTQYF

D gene: .
J gene: TRBJ1-1
V gene: TRBV7-9
clone size: .
CDR3 DNA: TGTGCCAGCAGCCCCGCAGGGGATACTGAAGCTTTCTTT
CDR3 protein: CASSPAGDTEAFF